The 8 T cell receptor beta chains in this list originate from one sample, sequenced in a study of blood T cell repertoires in COVID-19. Measured with immunoSEQ multiplex PCR; TCRdb has only the in-frame clones, and not every one. The repertoire holds about 100,000 clones, with about 80% as singletons. The sequencing input was peripheral blood. The receptors originated from a human donor in a cohort sampled during active COVID-19.

The chain has TRBV18 and TRBJ2-1; 8 bases align to TRBD2. Germline values: CDR1 KGHSH, CDR2 LQKENI. V lost 4 bases, J lost 2 bases, and 10 bases stayed unmatched. This CDR3 region has 17 residues. CDR3 nucleotides: TGTGCCAGCTCACTTCGAGGGCGGGGGGAGGCCTACAATGAGCAGTTCTTC. This sequence encodes CASSLRGRGEAYNEQFF.

This rearrangement joins TRBV19 to TRBJ2-2, with D possibly matching TRBD1 (6 bases). Per germline, CDR1 LNHDA and CDR2 SQIVND (reference sequence). The CDR3 is made up of 16 amino acids. The germline V and J ends were trimmed by 4 bases and 0 bases, with 12 bases remaining between them. The CDR3 spells CASSRVTGANTGELFF. CDR3 sequence (DNA): TGTGCCAGTAGTAGAGTGACAGGAGCGAACACCGGGGAGCTGTTTTTT. The full variable domain, with the rest looked up from reference TRBV19 and TRBJ2-2, is DGGITQSPKYLFRKEGQNVTLSCEQNLNHDAMYWYRQDPGQGLRLIYYSQIVNDFQKGDIAEGYSVSREKKESFPLTVTSAQKNPTAFYLCASSRVTGANTGELFFGEGSRLTVL.

In this sample, this clone turned up once. This sequence joins TRBV5-8 and TRBJ1-5, with a possible D match to TRBD1 (5 bases). This CDR3 spans 13 amino acids. The germline V gene encodes CDR1 SGHTS and CDR2 YDEGEE. Trimming removed 2 bases from V and 7 bases from J, with 10 bases in between. The CDR3 here is CASSFQGDQPQHF. The CDR3 nucleotides are TGTGCCAGCAGCTTTCAGGGTGACCAGCCCCAGCATTTT.

Turning to this clone: The same CDR3 also results from other DNA sequences found in this sample. The chain recombines TRBV18 with TRBJ2-1; 10 bases are shared with TRBD1. The germline V gene encodes CDR1 KGHSH and CDR2 LQKENI. V lost 3 bases and J lost 1; bases outside the gene matches: 0. CDR3 length: 15 amino acids. The CDR3 loop reads CASSPGQGSYNEQFF. CDR3 nucleotides: TGTGCCAGCTCACCGGGACAGGGGTCCTACAATGAGCAGTTCTTC.

This chain joins TRBV4-2 and TRBJ2-7; 11 nucleotides align to TRBD1. Germline CDR1 is LGHNA and CDR2 is YNFKEQ. The J segment lost 3 bases and the V segment lost 1 base, leaving 8 bases of the junction unmatched. The CDR3 extends over 17 amino acids. CDR3 protein: CASSQGYFGTGGYEQYF. The CDR3 nucleotides read TGTGCCAGCAGCCAAGGATATTTCGGGACAGGGGGCTACGAGCAGTACTTC.

J is TRBJ1-3 and V is TRBV5-1, with unresolved D. The CDR3 is made up of 14 amino acids. V dropped 3 bases and J dropped 2 bases, with 9 bases sitting between them. Germline V CDR1 and CDR2: SGHRS, YFSETQ. CDR3 sequence: CASSSSSPGNTIYF. As DNA, the CDR3 is TGCGCCAGCAGCTCCTCGAGTCCTGGAAACACCATATATTTT.

CDR3 in DNA: TGTGCCAGCAGCACACAGGGGCCGAACACTGAAGCTTTCTTT. Its translation is CASSTQGPNTEAFF. The chain links TRBV5-5 to TRBJ1-1, with 7 bases aligning to TRBD1. CDR1 and CDR2 from the germline V gene are SGHKS and YYEKEE (reference sequence). With V trimmed by 4 bases and J by 1 base, 4 bases remained unmatched. This CDR3 comprises 14 residues. Supplemented by reference TRBV5-5 and TRBJ1-1, the full variable domain reads DAGVTQSPTHLIKTRGQQVTLRCSPISGHKSVSWYQQVLGQGPQFIFQYYEKEERGRGNFPDRFSARQFPNYSSELNVNALLLGDSALYLCASSTQGPNTEAFFGQGTRLTVV.

This clone has just one count. The rearrangement joins TRBV6-2 or TRBV6-3 to TRBJ2-7; 11 bases agree with TRBD1. V dropped 6 bases and J dropped 2; count of bases not matched to a gene: 6. Germline V lookup: CDR1 MNHEY, CDR2 SVGEGT. The CDR3 has 15 residues. CDR3 sequence reads: CASSRGTGGTYEQYF. The CDR3, as DNA: TGTGCCAGCAGCCGCGGGACAGGGGGAACCTACGAGCAGTACTTC.